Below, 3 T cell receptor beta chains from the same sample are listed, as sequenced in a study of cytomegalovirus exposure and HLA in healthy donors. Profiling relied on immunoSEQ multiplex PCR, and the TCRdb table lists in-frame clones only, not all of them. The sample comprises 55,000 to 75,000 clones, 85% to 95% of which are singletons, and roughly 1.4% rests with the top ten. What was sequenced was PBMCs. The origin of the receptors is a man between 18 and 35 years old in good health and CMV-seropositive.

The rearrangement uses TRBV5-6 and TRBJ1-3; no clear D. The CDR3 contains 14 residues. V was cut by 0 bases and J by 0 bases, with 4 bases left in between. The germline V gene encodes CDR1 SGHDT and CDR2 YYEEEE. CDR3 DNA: TGTGCCAGCAGCTTGGGGAGCTCTGGAAACACCATATATTTT. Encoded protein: CASSLGSSGNTIYF.

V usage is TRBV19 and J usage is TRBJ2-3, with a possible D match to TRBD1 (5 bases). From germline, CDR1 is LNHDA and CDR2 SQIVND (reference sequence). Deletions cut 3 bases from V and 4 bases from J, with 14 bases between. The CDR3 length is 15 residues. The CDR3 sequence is CASSIGQGGPDTQYF. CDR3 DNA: TGTGCCAGTAGTATCGGGCAGGGTGGACCAGATACGCAGTATTTT. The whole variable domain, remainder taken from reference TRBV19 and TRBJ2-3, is DGGITQSPKYLFRKEGQNVTLSCEQNLNHDAMYWYRQDPGQGLRLIYYSQIVNDFQKGDIAEGYSVSREKKESFPLTVTSAQKNPTAFYLCASSIGQGGPDTQYFGPGTRLTVL.

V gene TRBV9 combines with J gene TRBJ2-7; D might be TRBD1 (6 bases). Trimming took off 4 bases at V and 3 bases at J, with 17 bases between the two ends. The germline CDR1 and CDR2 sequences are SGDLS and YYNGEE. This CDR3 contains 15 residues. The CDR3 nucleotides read TGTGCCAGCAGCCCACAGGGCGTATCTGGCTACGAGCAGTACTTC. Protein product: CASSPQGVSGYEQYF.